Listed below are T cell receptor beta chains from one sample, sequenced in a study of T cell changes during pregnancy in multiple sclerosis. The repertoire was sequenced with immunoSEQ multiplex PCR; TCRdb's copy has only in-frame clones and lacks some. The profile shows 65,000 to 80,000 clones, 85% to 95% of them singletons. The material was peripheral blood, obtained in the first trimester of pregnancy. These TCRs come from a female donor with multiple sclerosis, enrolled in a pregnancy study. CDR3s include the opening cysteine and the closing phenylalanine or tryptophan. Fields, in order: J gene, clone size, V gene, CDR3 protein. Expanded clones are given a class, and other clones once, few, many or no size at all.

TRBJ1-1 NA TRBV5-1 CASSLGPGMNTEAFF
TRBJ2-1 NA TRBV9 CASSLPGGGGPEGSYNEQFF
TRBJ1-2 NA TRBV6-6 CASEGAVYGYTF
TRBJ2-1 NA TRBV6-1 CASRFGTSVNEQFF
TRBJ2-7 NA TRBV7-6 CASSRDTYEQYF
TRBJ2-7 NA TRBV19 CASSRGGSYEQYF
TRBJ2-5 once TRBV5-1 CASSLVGAGGTGETQYF
TRBJ2-6 once TRBV7-6 CASSPPVSGANVLTF
TRBJ1-2 NA TRBV5-1 CASSLGQGSDHTYGYTF
TRBJ1-4 NA TRBV7-2 CASSLDLMYRVIF
TRBJ1-2 NA TRBV19 CASSSVHAQGLDLGYTF
TRBJ1-3 NA TRBV5-1 CASSLGDRGPLSSGNTIYF
TRBJ2-7 NA TRBV7-9 CASSLALGRDLPYEQYF